This TCR beta chain stems from a study of blood T cell repertoires in COVID-19. As for the study in general: Both acute and convalescent COVID-19 samples were obtained from the United States, Italy and Spain. PBMCs, B-cell-depleted T cells, or T cells provided the cDNA or gDNA that made up the material.

The CDR3 sequence is 15 residues long. The V end lost 0 bases, the J end lost 2 bases, and 12 bases lay between the germline ends. CDR1 is SGDLS, CDR2 YYNGEE, per germline. This clone was recorded only once. Study processing details: Reference gene primer amplification gave estimated nucleated cell counts. The table came from immunoSEQ multiplex PCR; TCRdb's copy has only in-frame clones and leaves some out. V and J calls and clone size are as listed in that table; D and trimming were resolved from the DNA. Of tens of thousands of clones listed, about 86% are singletons. This TCR came from a human donor in a cohort sampled during active COVID-19. The material sequenced was peripheral blood. The chain couples TRBV9 to TRBJ2-7; weak D call: TRBD2 (6 bases). CDR3 amino acids: CASSVATGETYEQYF. The CDR3 DNA is TGTGCCAGCAGCGTAGCTACGGGGGAAACCTACGAGCAGTACTTC.